This T cell receptor beta chain was sequenced for a study of siplizumab effects on memory and regulatory T cells. Per individual sample, 85,000 to 100,000 TCR templates were assayed. Assay: immunoSEQ multiplex PCR; the TCRdb copy retains only in-frame clones and omits some. The sample includes 90,000 to 95,000 clones, around 97% of them seen just once. Notes on the study in general: In controls, about 28% of mappable alloreactive CD4+ clones were Treg-derived on average, versus about 65% with siplizumab. No assignable naive or memory phenotype existed for roughly 80-97% of proliferating CD4+ or CD8+ clones.

CDR1 and CDR2 (germline): SGDLS, YYNGEE. V shed 3 bases and J shed 7 bases, with 22 bases lying between them. CDR3 size: 16 residues. Of note for this clone: Antigen specificity is unknown.

This TCR came from a human donor in good health. V gene TRBV9 combines with J gene TRBJ1-1; tentative D call: TRBD1 (6 bases). Sample: naive CD4+ T cells sorted from blood. The DNA of the CDR3 is TGTGCCAGCAGCGCGCACAGGGTAGTTGAGAAAGGTGAAGCTTTCTTT. This encodes CASSAHRVVEKGEAFF.